This T cell receptor beta chain was recorded in a study of T cells in Graves' hyperthyroidism and ophthalmopathy. Broader study findings: Most clonotypes expanded in the thyroid (above 0.001) were also present in blood.

Uncontrolled infection, other autoimmune disease, pregnancy or lactation barred patients from enrollment. V was pared by 0 bases and J by 5 bases, with 7 bases between. The CDR3 consists of 13 residues. This clonotype was observed at least ten times. Its antigen is still unknown. The source material, RNA transcripts, was used to amplify TCR beta CDR3 regions. First-round RT-PCR of the TCR CDR3 relied on the HTBI primer set. One entry per CDR3 protein results from TCRdb running MiXCR on the multiplex PCR reads. The top ten clones hold around 7.7% of a sample with over 650,000 distinct CDR3 sequences, roughly 15% of them seen once.

The source material was blood. This chain links TRBV12-3 or TRBV12-4 with TRBJ1-2; D call uncertain. This clonotype was sampled from a man younger than 30 with Graves' hyperthyroidism. CDR3 bases: TGTGCCAGCAGTTTAGCGCCCCGTTATGGCTACACCTTC. Translating it yields CASSLAPRYGYTF.